This record covers a single T cell receptor (beta chain). What it binds is unknown. Sorted-subset replicate PCRs used about 200 ng DNA, approximately 33,000 T cell genomes. Assay used: immunoSEQ multiplex PCR; TCRdb lists only in-frame clones, some missing. The sample lists 2 million to 3 million clones; 93% were seen once. These data come from a study of shared clonotypes between healthy human individuals. Study observations and caveats: Large sequencing depth failed to make sorted-subset sequencing complete, rarefaction showed.

This receptor was taken from a young man in good health. Some clones in this sample may be carry-over from other donors' samples. Sequenced input: naive CD4+ T cells from PBMCs. Noted subset: CD45RA+ positively selected.

CDR3 DNA: TGTGCCAGCAGCATGGGACTAGTTTATGGTACGCAGTATTTT. This translates into CASSMGLVYGTQYF. The chain carries TRBV7-6 and TRBJ2-3, with TRBD2 matching over 8 bases. The CDR3 has 14 amino acids. The junction had 9 bases not matched to a gene; V was cut back by 5 bases and J by 8 bases. Germline V CDR1 and CDR2: SGHVS, FNYEAQ.